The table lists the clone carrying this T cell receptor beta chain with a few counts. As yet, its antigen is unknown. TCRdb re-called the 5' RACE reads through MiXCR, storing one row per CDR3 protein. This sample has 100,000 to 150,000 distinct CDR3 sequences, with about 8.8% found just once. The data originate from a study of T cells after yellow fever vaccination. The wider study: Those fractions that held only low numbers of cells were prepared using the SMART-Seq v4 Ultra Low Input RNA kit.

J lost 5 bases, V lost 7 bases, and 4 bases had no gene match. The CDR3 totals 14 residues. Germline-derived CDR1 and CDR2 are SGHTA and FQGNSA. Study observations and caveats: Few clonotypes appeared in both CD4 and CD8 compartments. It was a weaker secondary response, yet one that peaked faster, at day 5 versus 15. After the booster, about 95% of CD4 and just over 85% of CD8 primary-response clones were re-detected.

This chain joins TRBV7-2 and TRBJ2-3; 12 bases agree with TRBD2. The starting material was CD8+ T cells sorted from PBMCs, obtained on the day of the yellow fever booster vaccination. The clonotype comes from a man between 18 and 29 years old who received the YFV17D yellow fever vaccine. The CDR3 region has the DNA TGTGCCAGCAACCCTAGCGGGGGGGTAGATACGCAGTATTTT. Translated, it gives CASNPSGGVDTQYF.